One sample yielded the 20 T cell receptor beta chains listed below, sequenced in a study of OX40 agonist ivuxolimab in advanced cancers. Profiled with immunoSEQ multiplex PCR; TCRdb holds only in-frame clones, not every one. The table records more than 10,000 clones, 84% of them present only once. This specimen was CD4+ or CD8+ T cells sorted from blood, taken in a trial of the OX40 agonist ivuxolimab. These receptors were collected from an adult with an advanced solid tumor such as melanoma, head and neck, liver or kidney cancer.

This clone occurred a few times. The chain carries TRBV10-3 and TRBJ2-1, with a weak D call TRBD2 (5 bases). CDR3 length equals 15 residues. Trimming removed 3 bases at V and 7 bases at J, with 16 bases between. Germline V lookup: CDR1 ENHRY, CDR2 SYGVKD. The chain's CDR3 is CAISDSREGGNEQFF. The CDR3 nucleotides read TGTGCCATCAGTGATTCTCGGGAAGGAGGTAATGAGCAGTTCTTC.

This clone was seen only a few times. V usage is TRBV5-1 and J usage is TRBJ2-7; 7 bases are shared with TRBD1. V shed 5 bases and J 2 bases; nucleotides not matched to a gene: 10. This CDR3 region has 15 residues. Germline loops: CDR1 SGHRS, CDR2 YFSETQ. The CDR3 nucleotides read TGCGCCAGCAGGGAAGGGACAGATCCTACCTACGAGCAGTACTTC. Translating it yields CASREGTDPTYEQYF.

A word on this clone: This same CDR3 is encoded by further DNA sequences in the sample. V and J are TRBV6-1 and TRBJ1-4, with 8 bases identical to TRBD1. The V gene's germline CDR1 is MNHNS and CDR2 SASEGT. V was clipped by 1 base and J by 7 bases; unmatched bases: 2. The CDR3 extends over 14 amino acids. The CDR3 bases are TGTGCCAGCAGTGAAGGACAGGGGTTTGAAAAACTGTTTTTT. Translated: CASSEGQGFEKLFF.

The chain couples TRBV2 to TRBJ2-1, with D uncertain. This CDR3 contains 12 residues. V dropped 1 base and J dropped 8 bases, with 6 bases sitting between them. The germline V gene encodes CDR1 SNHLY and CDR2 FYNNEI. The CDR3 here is CASSEDIYEQFF. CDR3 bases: TGTGCCAGCAGTGAAGACATTTATGAGCAGTTCTTC.

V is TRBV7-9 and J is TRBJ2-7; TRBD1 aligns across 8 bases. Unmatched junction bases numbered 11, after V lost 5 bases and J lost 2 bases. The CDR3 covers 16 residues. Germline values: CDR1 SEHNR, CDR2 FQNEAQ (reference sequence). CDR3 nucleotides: TGTGCCAGCAGCCCTACACTCCTGACAGGGGCCTACGAGCAGTACTTC. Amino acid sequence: CASSPTLLTGAYEQYF.

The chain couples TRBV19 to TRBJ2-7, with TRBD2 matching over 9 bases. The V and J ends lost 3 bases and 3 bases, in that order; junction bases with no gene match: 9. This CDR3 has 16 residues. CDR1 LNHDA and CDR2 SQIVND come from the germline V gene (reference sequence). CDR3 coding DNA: TGTGCCAGTAGTATTCGACGACTAGCGGAGAACTACGAGCAGTACTTC. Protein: CASSIRRLAENYEQYF. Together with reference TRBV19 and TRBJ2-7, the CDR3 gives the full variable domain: DGGITQSPKYLFRKEGQNVTLSCEQNLNHDAMYWYRQDPGQGLRLIYYSQIVNDFQKGDIAEGYSVSREKKESFPLTVTSAQKNPTAFYLCASSIRRLAENYEQYFGPGTRLTVT.

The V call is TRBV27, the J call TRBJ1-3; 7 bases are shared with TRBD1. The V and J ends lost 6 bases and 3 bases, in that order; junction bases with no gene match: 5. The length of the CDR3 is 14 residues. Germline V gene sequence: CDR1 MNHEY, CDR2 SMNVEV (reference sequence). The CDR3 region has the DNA TGTGCCAGCAGACAGGGGTTAGGTGGAAACACCATATATTTT. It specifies CASRQGLGGNTIYF.

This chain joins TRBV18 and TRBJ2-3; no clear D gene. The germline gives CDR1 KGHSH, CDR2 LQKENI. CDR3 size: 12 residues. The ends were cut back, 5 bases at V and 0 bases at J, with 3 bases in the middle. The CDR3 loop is CASSSSTDTQYF. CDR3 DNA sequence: TGTGCCAGCTCATCCAGCACAGATACGCAGTATTTT.

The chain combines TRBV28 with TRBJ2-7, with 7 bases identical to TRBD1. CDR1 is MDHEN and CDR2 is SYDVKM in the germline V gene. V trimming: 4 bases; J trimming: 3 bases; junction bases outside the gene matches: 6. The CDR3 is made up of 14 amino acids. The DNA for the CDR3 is TGTGCCAGCAGTTATACAGGGGCTAGCTACGAGCAGTACTTC. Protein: CASSYTGASYEQYF.

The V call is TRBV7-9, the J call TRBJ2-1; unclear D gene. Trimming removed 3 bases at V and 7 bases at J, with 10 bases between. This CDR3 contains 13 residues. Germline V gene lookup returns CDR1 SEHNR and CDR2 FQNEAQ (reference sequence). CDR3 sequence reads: CASSFTGRNEQFF. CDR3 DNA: TGTGCCAGCAGCTTTACCGGACGTAATGAGCAGTTCTTC. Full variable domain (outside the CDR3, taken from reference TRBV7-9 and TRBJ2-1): DTGVSQNPRHKITKRGQNVTFRCDPISEHNRLYWYRQTLGQGPEFLTYFQNEAQLEKSRLLSDRFSAERPKGSFSTLEIQRTEQGDSAMYLCASSFTGRNEQFFGPGTRLTVL.

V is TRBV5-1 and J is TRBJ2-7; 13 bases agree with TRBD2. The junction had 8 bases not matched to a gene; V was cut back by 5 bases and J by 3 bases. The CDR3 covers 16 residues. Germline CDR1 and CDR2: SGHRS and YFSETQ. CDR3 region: CASREGLAGINYEQYF. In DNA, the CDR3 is TGCGCCAGCAGGGAGGGACTAGCGGGGATTAACTACGAGCAGTACTTC.

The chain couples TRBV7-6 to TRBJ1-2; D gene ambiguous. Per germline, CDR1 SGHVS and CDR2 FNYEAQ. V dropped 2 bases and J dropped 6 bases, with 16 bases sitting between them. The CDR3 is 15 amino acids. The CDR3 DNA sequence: TGTGCCAGCAGCTTAACGGCGGGAAAAACGGATGGCTACACCTTC. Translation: CASSLTAGKTDGYTF.

Here the CDR3 DNA reads TGTGCCAGCAGCCCCCTGGGGGGAAGCGATACGCAGTATTTT. As protein: CASSPLGGSDTQYF. The rearrangement uses TRBV7-3 and TRBJ2-3, with D perhaps TRBD2 (6 bases). With 5 bases removed from V and 6 bases from J, the gap between germline ends came to 15 bases. Germline lookup yields CDR1 SGHTA and CDR2 FQGTGA. The CDR3 runs 14 residues.

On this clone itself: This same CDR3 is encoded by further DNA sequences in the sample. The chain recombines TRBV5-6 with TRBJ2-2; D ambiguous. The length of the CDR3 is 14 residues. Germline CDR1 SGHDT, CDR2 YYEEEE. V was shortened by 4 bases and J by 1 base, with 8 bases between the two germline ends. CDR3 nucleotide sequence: TGTGCCAGCAGCCTTACAAGGAACACCGGGGAGCTGTTTTTT. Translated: CASSLTRNTGELFF.

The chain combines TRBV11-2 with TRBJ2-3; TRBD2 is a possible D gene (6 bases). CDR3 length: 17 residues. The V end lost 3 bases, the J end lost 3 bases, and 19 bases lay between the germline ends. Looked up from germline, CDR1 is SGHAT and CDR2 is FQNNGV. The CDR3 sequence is CASSFTGGSDRTDTQYF. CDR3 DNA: TGTGCCAGCAGCTTTACTGGGGGGAGCGATCGGACAGATACGCAGTATTTT.

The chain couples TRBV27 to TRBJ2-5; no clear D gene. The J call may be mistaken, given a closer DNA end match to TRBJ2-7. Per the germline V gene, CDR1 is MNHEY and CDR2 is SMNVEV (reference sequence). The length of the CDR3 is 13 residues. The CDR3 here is CASSRTQAYEQYF. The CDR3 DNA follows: TGTGCCAGCAGTCGGACGCAGGCATACGAGCAGTACTTC.

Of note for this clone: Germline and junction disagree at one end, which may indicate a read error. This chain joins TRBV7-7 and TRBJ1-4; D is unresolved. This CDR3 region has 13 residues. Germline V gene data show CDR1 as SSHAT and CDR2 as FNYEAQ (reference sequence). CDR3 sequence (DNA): TGTGCTAGCAGCTCCAACCTTAATGAAAAACTGTTTTTT. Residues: CASSSNLNEKLFF.

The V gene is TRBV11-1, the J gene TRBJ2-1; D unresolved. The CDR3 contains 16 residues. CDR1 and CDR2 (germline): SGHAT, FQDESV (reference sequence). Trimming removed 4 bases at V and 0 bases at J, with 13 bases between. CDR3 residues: CASSSSLDPSYNEQFF. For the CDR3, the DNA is TGTGCCAGCAGCTCCTCACTCGACCCCTCCTACAATGAGCAGTTCTTC.

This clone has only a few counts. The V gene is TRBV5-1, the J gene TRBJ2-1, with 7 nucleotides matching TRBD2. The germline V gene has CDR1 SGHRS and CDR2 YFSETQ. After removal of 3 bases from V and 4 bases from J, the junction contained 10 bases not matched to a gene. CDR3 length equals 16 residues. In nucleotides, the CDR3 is TGCGCCAGCAGCTATAGTCTAGCGGATGATTACAATGAGCAGTTCTTC. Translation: CASSYSLADDYNEQFF.

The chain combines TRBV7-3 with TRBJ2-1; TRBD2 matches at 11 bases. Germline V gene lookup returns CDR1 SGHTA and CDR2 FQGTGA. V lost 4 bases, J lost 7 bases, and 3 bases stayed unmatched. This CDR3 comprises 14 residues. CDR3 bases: TGTGCCAGCAGCTCCGGGACTAGCGGAAATGAGCAGTTCTTC. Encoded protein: CASSSGTSGNEQFF. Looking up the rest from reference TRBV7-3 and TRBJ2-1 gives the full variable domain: GAGVSQTPSNKVTEKGKYVELRCDPISGHTALYWYRQSLGQGPEFLIYFQGTGAADDSGLPNDRFFAVRPEGSVSTLKIQRTERGDSAVYLCASSSGTSGNEQFFGPGTRLTVL.